This is a list of T cell receptor beta chains from one sample in a study of cytomegalovirus exposure and HLA in healthy donors. Generated by immunoSEQ multiplex PCR, the TCRdb table keeps only in-frame clones and is missing some. The profile covers around 200,000 clones, with 80% to 85% appearing a single time and about 1.6% taken by the ten largest. The sample comprised PBMCs. These receptors all come from a man aged 50-60 years in good health and CMV-seronegative. The conserved cysteine and the conserved F or W are not part of the CDR3 here. A D gene is named only where the DNA matches it firmly.

CDR3aa	v_gene	j_gene	d_gene
ASSATGFQETQY	TRBV7-7	TRBJ2-5	-
ASNDRGLGNTEAF	TRBV6-1	TRBJ1-1	TRBD1
ASTEMEGLEQF	TRBV6-6	TRBJ2-1	-
AWSMDRAVWEKLF	TRBV30	TRBJ1-4	TRBD1
SVEARGNRGIAGELF	TRBV29-1	TRBJ2-2	TRBD1
ASSPGSGNTGELF	TRBV7-2	TRBJ2-2	-
ASSLAPSRNEQY	TRBV7-9	-	-
ASSVGVSTEAF	TRBV9	TRBJ1-1	-
ASSLGTSGGAVEQF	TRBV7-3	TRBJ2-1	TRBD2
ASSLQNQETQY	TRBV7-2	TRBJ2-5	-
ASSGLARAGELF	TRBV2	TRBJ2-2	TRBD2
ASSLMATGRSYEQY	TRBV27	TRBJ2-7	-
ASRLGQDTEAF	TRBV19	TRBJ1-1	TRBD1
ASRAPGSGRGYEQY	TRBV6-4	-	TRBD2
ASSRDRGREETQY	TRBV5-4	TRBJ2-5	TRBD1
ASSLAGGGETQY	TRBV7-2	TRBJ2-5	-
ASSFDGSTDTQY	TRBV7-2	TRBJ2-3	-
ASSLDSAIGYT	TRBV5-5	TRBJ1-2	-
ASSLGTTKVDTQY	TRBV5-5	TRBJ2-3	TRBD2